Shown below are 19 T cell receptor beta chains from a single sample sequenced in a study of T-cell reconstitution after alpha-beta-depleted transplantation in children. Library preparation (for TCRbeta) was performed with unique molecular identifiers. MiXCR was run by TCRdb on the PCR reads, yielding one entry per CDR3 protein. Of just under 150,000 distinct CDR3 sequences in the sample, 8.5% to 10% were seen once. The sequenced sample was PBMCs, mostly from graft donor cells, obtained 180 days after TCRalphabeta/CD19-depleted stem cell transplant. All receptors come from a female patient between 2 and 10 years old who had a stem cell transplant for congenital amegakaryocytic thrombocytopenia, so the T cells may come from the graft donor.

This clonotype was detected ten times or more. This chain links TRBV4-2 with TRBJ2-1; possible D gene TRBD1, 6 bases. Trimming took 3 bases from V and 1 from J, leaving 16 bases between them. The CDR3 has 17 amino acids. The V gene's germline CDR1 is LGHNA and CDR2 YNFKEQ. Here the CDR3 DNA reads TGTGCCAGCAGCCACCCGATCACAGGGAAGTCCTACAATGAGCAGTTCTTC. Translating gives CASSHPITGKSYNEQFF.

This clonotype was seen ten or more times. The gene calls are TRBV6-1 and TRBJ2-4, with D maybe TRBD2 (5 bases). Germline V gives CDR1 MNHNS, CDR2 SASEGT. V was cut by 8 bases and J by 0 bases, with 8 bases left in between. The CDR3 totals 13 residues. The CDR3 region has the DNA TGTGCCAGCTGGGAGCTAGCCAAAAACATTCAGTACTTC. It translates to CASWELAKNIQYF.

This clonotype occurred a few times. V usage is TRBV19 and J usage is TRBJ1-1; TRBD1 is a possible D gene (5 bases). Trimming left V 0 bases short and J 5 bases short, with 13 bases between. CDR1 and CDR2 from the germline V gene are LNHDA and SQIVND (reference sequence). The CDR3 sequence is 15 residues long. CDR3 nucleotides: TGTGCCAGTAGTATAGATAACAGGATGGGGACTGAAGCTTTCTTT. It encodes CASSIDNRMGTEAFF.

V and J are TRBV20-1 and TRBJ1-1; maybe TRBD1 (6 bases). CDR3 length: 12 amino acids. The germline gives CDR1 DFQATT, CDR2 SNEGSKA (reference sequence). The CDR3 nucleotides read TGCAGCTGGGGGGCGGGTGACACTGAAGCTTTCTTT. Translating gives CSWGAGDTEAFF.

This clonotype has only a few counts. V gene TRBV29-1 combines with J gene TRBJ2-3, with D perhaps matching TRBD2 (6 bases). This CDR3 region has 14 residues. V shed 4 bases and J shed 2 bases, with 13 bases lying between them. Germline CDR1 is SQVTM and CDR2 is ANQGSEA. Here the CDR3 DNA reads TGCAGCGTTGGATTCTCTAGCGTCACAGATACGCAGTATTTT. Translated, it gives CSVGFSSVTDTQYF.

The gene calls are TRBV2 and TRBJ2-1; 14 nucleotides agree with TRBD2. Germline V gene lookup returns CDR1 SNHLY and CDR2 FYNNEI. The CDR3 runs 24 residues. The V segment lost 1 base and the J segment 4 bases; nucleotides outside the gene matches: 24. CDR3 sequence: CASSEVMPKGTSGRSEVPYNEQFF. Written as DNA, the CDR3 is TGTGCCAGCAGTGAAGTGATGCCTAAAGGGACTAGCGGGAGAAGCGAGGTCCCGTACAATGAGCAGTTCTTC.

This clonotype was picked up a small number of times. One end of the junction varies from germline; a read error may be responsible. The chain uses TRBV11-1 and TRBJ2-6, with a tentative D call TRBD1 (5 bases). The germline V gene has CDR1 SGHAT and CDR2 FQDESV (reference sequence). The CDR3 is 20 amino acids. The CDR3 DNA follows: TGTGCCAGCAGCCGAAAGGACAAATACATGACGAGCTCTGGGGCCAACGGCCTGACTTTC. The encoded protein is CASSRKDKYMTSSGANGLTF.

This clonotype came up many times. This sequence joins TRBV11-3 and TRBJ2-3, with D tentatively TRBD2 (6 bases). The CDR3 sequence is 14 residues long. Trimming cost V 5 bases and J 2 bases, with 11 bases left between them. CDR1 SGHNT and CDR2 YENEEA come from the germline V gene. CDR3 coding DNA: TGTGCCAGCAGCCAAAGGGACTCCACAGATACGCAGTATTTT. This translates into CASSQRDSTDTQYF.

This clonotype occurred many times. This chain connects TRBV7-2 to TRBJ2-2; D may be TRBD2 (6 bases). V gave up 10 bases and J gave up 2 bases, with 11 bases separating them. CDR3 length: 13 residues. The V gene's germline CDR1 is SGHTA and CDR2 FQGNSA. This CDR3 is CANSRGNTGELFF. The DNA for the CDR3 is TGTGCCAACTCGCGGGGTAACACCGGGGAGCTGTTTTTT.

The table lists this clonotype with many counts. V gene TRBV10-3 combines with J gene TRBJ1-1; D unclear. Trimming removed 6 bases from V and 6 bases from J, with 20 bases in between. The CDR3 runs to 15 residues. In germline, CDR1 is ENHRY, CDR2 SYGVKD. The CDR3 region has the DNA TGTGCCATCAGCGAAGGAGGGAATTGGAAGTCTGAAGCTTTCTTT. It is translated as CAISEGGNWKSEAFF.

This clonotype was observed many times. V usage is TRBV5-6 and J usage is TRBJ2-5; 7 positions match TRBD2. The CDR3 loop spans 14 amino acids. Trimming removed 1 base from V and 4 bases from J; junction bases left unmatched: 4. CDR1 and CDR2 (germline): SGHDT, YYEEEE. CDR3 sequence (DNA): TGTGCCAGCAGCTTGAGCGGGACTGGAGAGACCCAGTACTTC. Amino acids: CASSLSGTGETQYF.

This clonotype appeared many times. This chain connects TRBV5-1 to TRBJ2-1, with D unclear. The CDR3 is 17 amino acids. Germline V gene lookup returns CDR1 SGHRS and CDR2 YFSETQ. V lost 1 base and J lost 7, with 21 bases in between. The CDR3 is CASSLRWQADFWNEQFF. In nucleotides, the CDR3 is TGCGCCAGCAGCTTGAGATGGCAGGCAGACTTCTGGAATGAGCAGTTCTTC.

This clonotype was seen many times. This chain joins TRBV10-3 and TRBJ2-3; 12 positions match TRBD1. The CDR3 runs 15 residues. After removal of 10 bases from V and 4 bases from J, the junction contained 9 bases not matched to a gene. Germline-derived CDR1 and CDR2 are ENHRY and SYGVKD. CDR3 residues: CATTSGTGGADTQYF. CDR3 DNA: TGTGCCACAACCTCCGGGACAGGGGGCGCAGATACGCAGTATTTT.

This clonotype was counted at least ten times. The genes are TRBV4-2 and TRBJ1-1, with 7 positions matching TRBD1. Germline V gives CDR1 LGHNA, CDR2 YNFKEQ. V was pared by 1 base and J by 4 bases, with 6 bases of the junction left unmatched. This CDR3 has 15 amino acids. The CDR3 is CASSQVYRGGTEAFF. CDR3 in DNA: TGTGCCAGCAGCCAAGTGTACAGGGGAGGCACTGAAGCTTTCTTT.

This clonotype was seen many times. The CDR3 here is CSAREEGSPSWPEAFF. As DNA, the CDR3 is TGCAGTGCTAGAGAAGAGGGTAGCCCCTCTTGGCCTGAAGCTTTCTTT. The chain employs TRBV20-1 and TRBJ1-1; D gene unclear. The CDR3 covers 16 residues. With 0 bases removed from V and 6 bases from J, the gap between germline ends came to 20 bases. From germline, CDR1 is DFQATT and CDR2 SNEGSKA (reference sequence).

This clonotype was found many times. This sequence joins TRBV20-1 and TRBJ2-7; 8 bases map to TRBD2. V shed 3 bases and J 0 bases; nucleotides not matched to a gene: 7. Germline V CDR1 and CDR2: DFQATT, SNEGSKA (reference sequence). CDR3 length equals 15 residues. The chain's CDR3 is CSAREAGGGSYEQYF. The DNA for the CDR3 is TGCAGTGCTAGGGAGGCGGGAGGAGGCTCCTACGAGCAGTACTTC.

The sample holds many counts of this clonotype. The rearrangement uses TRBV29-1 and TRBJ2-1; D perhaps matches TRBD2 (5 bases). CDR1 SQVTM and CDR2 ANQGSEA come from the germline V gene. Trimming removed 0 bases from V and 12 bases from J, with 18 bases in between. This CDR3 spans 14 amino acids. CDR3 DNA: TGCAGCGTTGAAGATGACCCGTACGGGAAAGGGCAGTTCTTC. Protein sequence: CSVEDDPYGKGQFF.

This clonotype has a count of ten or more. This chain joins TRBV20-1 and TRBJ2-1, with 7 positions matching TRBD2. Unmatched junction bases numbered 14, after V lost 0 bases and J lost 3 bases. This CDR3 region has 18 residues. Per the germline V gene, CDR1 is DFQATT and CDR2 is SNEGSKA (reference sequence). The CDR3 DNA is TGCAGTGCTAGAGATCAGGTCCTTCAGCGGGGAAGCTACAATGAGCAGTTCTTC. It translates to CSARDQVLQRGSYNEQFF.

This clonotype was counted ten times or more. This rearrangement joins TRBV18 to TRBJ2-4, with TRBD2 matching over 8 bases. The CDR3 is 16 residues long. V lost 3 bases, J lost 8 bases, and 12 bases stayed unmatched. The germline gives CDR1 KGHSH, CDR2 LQKENI. The CDR3 bases are TGTGCCAGCTCACCTACCAGCGGGAGAATTGGGGACATTCAGTACTTC. It specifies CASSPTSGRIGDIQYF.